The clone carrying this T cell receptor beta chain appeared once. This entry is derived from a study of blood T cell repertoires in COVID-19. With 3 bases removed from V and 6 bases from J, the gap between germline ends came to 8 bases. The germline V gene encodes CDR1 SGDLS and CDR2 YYNGEE. The CDR3 totals 12 residues. Using immunoSEQ multiplex PCR, the repertoire was profiled, and TCRdb retains in-frame clones only, with some absent. The sample includes under 200,000 clones, around 84% of them seen just once. The specimen sequenced was peripheral blood. This clonotype originated in a woman aged 70-85 years with COVID-19, enrolled during active disease. This rearrangement joins TRBV9 to TRBJ2-3, with D hard to call. The CDR3 spells CASSAVSDTQYF. The CDR3 DNA follows: TGTGCCAGCAGCGCTGTTTCGGATACGCAGTATTTT.